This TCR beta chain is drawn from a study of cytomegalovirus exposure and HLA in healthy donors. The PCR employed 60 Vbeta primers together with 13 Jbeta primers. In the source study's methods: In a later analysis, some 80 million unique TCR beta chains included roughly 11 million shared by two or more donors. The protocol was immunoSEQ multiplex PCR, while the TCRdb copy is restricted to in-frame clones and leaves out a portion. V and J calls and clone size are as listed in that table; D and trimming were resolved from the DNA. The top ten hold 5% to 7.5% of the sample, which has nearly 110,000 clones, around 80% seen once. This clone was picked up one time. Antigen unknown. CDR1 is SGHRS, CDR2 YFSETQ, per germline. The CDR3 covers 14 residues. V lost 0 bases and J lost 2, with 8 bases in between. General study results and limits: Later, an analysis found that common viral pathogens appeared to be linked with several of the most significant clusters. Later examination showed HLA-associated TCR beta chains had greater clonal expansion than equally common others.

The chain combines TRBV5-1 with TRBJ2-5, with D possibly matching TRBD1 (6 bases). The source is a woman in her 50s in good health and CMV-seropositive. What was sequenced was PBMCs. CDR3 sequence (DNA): TGCGCCAGCAGCTTGGGGGGGCCTCAAGAGACCCAGTACTTC. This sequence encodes CASSLGGPQETQYF.